The subject of this entry is one T cell receptor (beta chain). Antigen unknown. These data come from a study of early T cells in non-severe SARS-CoV-2 infection. For the study at large: The sequenced material was bulk RNA from unsorted whole blood, and its chains were unpaired.

General study findings and limits: Clonotype matching in VDJdb favored anti-spike CD8 responses and did not capture private and CD4 specificities.

Researchers attached unique molecular identifiers to individual cDNA molecules. One entry per CDR3 protein results from TCRdb running MiXCR on the 5' RACE reads. The data contain 65,000 to 75,000 distinct CDR3 sequences, 9.5% to 13% of them singletons. Specimen: whole blood. This TCR was recovered from an adult who was a healthcare worker with PCR-confirmed SARS-CoV-2 infection or an uninfected control (not recorded which).

The CDR3 region is CASSYSGTTDTQYF. CDR3 DNA sequence: TGTGCCAGCAGTTACTCCGGGACAACAGATACGCAGTATTTT. V usage is TRBV6-2 or TRBV6-3 and J usage is TRBJ2-3, with a possible D match to TRBD1 (6 bases). This CDR3 comprises 14 residues. The V and J ends lost 0 bases and 3 bases respectively, with 7 bases between them. CDR1 is MNHEY, CDR2 SVGEGT, per germline.